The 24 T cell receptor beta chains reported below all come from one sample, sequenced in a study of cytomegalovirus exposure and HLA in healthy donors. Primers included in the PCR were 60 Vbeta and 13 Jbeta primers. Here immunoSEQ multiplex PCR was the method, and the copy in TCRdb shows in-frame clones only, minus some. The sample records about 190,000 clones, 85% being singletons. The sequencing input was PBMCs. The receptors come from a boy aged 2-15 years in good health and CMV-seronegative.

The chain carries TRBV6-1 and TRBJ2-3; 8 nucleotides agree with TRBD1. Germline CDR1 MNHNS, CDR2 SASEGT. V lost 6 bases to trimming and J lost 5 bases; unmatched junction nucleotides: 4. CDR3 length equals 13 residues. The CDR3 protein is CASRPGGIDTQYF. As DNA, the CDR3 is TGTGCCAGCAGACCAGGGGGCATAGATACGCAGTATTTT.

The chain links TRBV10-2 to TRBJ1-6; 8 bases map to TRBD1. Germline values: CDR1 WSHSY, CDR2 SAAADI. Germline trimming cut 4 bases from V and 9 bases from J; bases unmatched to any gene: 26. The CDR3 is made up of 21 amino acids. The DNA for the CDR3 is TGCGCCAGCAGTGGGCTAAAACACCGGGACAGGCCCGTGAAGGGGATTTCACCCCTCCACTTT. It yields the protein CASSGLKHRDRPVKGISPLHF.

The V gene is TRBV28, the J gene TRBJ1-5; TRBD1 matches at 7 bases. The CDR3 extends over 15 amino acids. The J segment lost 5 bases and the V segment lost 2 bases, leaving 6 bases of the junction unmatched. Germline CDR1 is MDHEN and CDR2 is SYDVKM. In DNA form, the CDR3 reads TGTGCCAGCAGTTTACCAAGACAGGGTTATCAGCCCCAGCATTTT. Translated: CASSLPRQGYQPQHF.

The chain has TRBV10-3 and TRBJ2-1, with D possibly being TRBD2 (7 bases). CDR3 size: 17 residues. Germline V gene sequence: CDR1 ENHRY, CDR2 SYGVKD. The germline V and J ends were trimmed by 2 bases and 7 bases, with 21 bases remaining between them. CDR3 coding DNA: TGTGCCATCAGTGAGCGGGCGGGGGCGTCCGGGGGGAATGAGCAGTTCTTC. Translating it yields CAISERAGASGGNEQFF.

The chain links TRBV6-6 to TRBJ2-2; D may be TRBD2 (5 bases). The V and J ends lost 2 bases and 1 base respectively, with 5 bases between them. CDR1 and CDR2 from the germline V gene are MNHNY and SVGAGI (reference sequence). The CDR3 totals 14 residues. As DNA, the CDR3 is TGTGCCAGCAGTTACGGACTGAACACCGGGGAGCTGTTTTTT. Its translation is CASSYGLNTGELFF.

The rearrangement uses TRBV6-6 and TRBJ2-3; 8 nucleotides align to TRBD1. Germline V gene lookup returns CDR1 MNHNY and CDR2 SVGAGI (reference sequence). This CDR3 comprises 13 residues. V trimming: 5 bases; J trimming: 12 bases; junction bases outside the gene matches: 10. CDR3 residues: CASSRPTGALQYF. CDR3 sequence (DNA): TGTGCCAGCAGTCGTCCGACAGGGGCCTTACAGTATTTT.

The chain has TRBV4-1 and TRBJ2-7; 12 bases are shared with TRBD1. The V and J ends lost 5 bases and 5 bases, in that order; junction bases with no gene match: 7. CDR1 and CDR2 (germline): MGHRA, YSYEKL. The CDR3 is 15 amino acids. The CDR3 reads CASSYAGTGGNEQYV. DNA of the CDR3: TGCGCCAGCAGCTACGCCGGGACAGGGGGCAACGAGCAGTACGTC.

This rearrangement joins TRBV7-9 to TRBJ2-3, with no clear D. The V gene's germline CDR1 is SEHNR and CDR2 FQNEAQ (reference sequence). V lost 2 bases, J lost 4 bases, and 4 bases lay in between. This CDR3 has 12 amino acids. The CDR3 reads CASSLTPDTQYF. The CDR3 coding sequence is TGTGCCAGCAGCTTAACACCAGATACGCAGTATTTT.

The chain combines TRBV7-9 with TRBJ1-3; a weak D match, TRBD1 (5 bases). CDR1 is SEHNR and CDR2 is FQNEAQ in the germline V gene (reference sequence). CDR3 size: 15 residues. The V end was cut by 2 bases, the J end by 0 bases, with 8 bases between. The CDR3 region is CASSLSDSSGNTIYF. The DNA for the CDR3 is TGTGCCAGCAGCTTAAGTGACAGCTCTGGAAACACCATATATTTT.

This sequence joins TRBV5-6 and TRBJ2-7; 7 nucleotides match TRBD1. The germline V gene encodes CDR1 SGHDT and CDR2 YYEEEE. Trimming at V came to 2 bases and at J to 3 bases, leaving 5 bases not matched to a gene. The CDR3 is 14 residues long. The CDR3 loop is CASSFTGAIYEQYF. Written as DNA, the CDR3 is TGTGCCAGCAGCTTCACAGGGGCCATCTACGAGCAGTACTTC. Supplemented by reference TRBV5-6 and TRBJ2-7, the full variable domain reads DAGVTQSPTHLIKTRGQQVTLRCSPKSGHDTVSWYQQALGQGPQFIFQYYEEEERQRGNFPDRFSGHQFPNYSSELNVNALLLGDSALYLCASSFTGAIYEQYFGPGTRLTVT.

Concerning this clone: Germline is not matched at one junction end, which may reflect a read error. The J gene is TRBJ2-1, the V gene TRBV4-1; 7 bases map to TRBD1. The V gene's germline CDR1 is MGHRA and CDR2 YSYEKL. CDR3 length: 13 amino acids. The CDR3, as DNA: TGCGCCAGCAGCCACTATGGACAGGTTGTAGAGGTCTTC. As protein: CASSHYGQVVEVF.

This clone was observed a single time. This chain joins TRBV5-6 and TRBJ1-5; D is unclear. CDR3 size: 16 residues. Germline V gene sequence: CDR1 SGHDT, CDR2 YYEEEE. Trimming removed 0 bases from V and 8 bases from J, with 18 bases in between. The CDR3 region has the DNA TGTGCCAGCAGCTTGGGGACTCCTGGCGGGTTCAAGCCCCAGCATTTT. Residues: CASSLGTPGGFKPQHF.

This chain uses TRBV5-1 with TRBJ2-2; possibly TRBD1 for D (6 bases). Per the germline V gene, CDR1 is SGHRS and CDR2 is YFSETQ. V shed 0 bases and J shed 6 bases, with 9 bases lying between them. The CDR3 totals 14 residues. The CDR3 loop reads CASSLVRQAGELFF. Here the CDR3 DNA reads TGCGCCAGCAGCTTGGTCCGACAGGCCGGGGAGCTGTTTTTT.

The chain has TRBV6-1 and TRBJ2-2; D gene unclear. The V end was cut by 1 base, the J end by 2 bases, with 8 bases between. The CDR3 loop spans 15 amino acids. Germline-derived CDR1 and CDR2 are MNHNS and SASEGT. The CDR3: CASSEGTANTGELFF. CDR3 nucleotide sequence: TGTGCCAGCAGTGAAGGCACAGCTAACACCGGGGAGCTGTTTTTT.

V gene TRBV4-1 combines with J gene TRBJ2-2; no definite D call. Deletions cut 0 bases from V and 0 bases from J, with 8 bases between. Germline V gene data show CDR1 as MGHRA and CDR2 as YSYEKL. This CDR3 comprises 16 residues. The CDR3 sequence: CASSQEYSANTGELFF. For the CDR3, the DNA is TGCGCCAGCAGCCAAGAGTACTCCGCGAACACCGGGGAGCTGTTTTTT.

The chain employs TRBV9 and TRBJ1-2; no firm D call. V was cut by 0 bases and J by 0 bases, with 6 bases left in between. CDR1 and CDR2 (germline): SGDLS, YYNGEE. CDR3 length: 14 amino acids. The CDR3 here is CASSVDSANYGYTF. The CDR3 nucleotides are TGTGCCAGCAGCGTAGATTCTGCTAACTATGGCTACACCTTC. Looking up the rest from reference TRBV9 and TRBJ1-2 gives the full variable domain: DSGVTQTPKHLITATGQRVTLRCSPRSGDLSVYWYQQSLDQGLQFLIQYYNGEERAKGNILERFSAQQFPDLHSELNLSSLELGDSALYFCASSVDSANYGYTFGSGTRLTVV.

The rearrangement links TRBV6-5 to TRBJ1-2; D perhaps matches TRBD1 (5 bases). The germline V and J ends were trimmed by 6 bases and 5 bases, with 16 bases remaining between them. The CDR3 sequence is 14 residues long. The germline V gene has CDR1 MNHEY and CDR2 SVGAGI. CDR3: CASRKTGSNYGYTF. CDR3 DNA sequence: TGTGCCAGCAGGAAAACAGGATCAAATTATGGCTACACCTTC.

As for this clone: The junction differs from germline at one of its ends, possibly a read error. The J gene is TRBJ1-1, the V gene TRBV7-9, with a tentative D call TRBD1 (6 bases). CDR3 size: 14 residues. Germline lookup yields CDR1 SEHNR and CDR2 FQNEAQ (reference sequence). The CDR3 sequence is CSSSLGGTLTEAFF. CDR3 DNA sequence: TGTTCCAGCAGCTTAGGGGGGACACTCACTGAAGCTTTCTTT.

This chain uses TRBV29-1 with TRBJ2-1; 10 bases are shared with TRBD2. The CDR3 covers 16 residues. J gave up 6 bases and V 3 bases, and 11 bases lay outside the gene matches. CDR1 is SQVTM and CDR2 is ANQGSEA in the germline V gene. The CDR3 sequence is CSVEASGSVITNEQFF. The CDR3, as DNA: TGCAGCGTTGAGGCTAGCGGGAGTGTGATAACCAATGAGCAGTTCTTC.

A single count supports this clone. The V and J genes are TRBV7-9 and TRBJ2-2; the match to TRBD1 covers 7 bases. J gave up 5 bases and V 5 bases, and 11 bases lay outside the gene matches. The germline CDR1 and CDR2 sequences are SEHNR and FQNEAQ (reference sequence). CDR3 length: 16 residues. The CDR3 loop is CASSRPDRDRTGELFF. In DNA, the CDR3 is TGTGCCAGCAGCCGACCCGACAGGGATCGGACCGGGGAGCTGTTTTTT.

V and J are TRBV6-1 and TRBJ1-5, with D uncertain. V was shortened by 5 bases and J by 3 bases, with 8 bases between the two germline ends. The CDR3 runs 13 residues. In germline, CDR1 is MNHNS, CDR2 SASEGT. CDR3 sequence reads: CASSLQNNQPQHF. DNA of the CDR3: TGTGCCAGCAGTTTACAGAACAATCAGCCCCAGCATTTT.

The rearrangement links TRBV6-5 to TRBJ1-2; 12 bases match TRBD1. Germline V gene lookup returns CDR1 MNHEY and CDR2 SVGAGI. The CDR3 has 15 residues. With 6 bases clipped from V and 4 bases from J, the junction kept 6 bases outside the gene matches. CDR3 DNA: TGTGCCAGCAGGGGACAGGGGGCGCCCGGCTATGGCTACACCTTC. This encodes CASRGQGAPGYGYTF.

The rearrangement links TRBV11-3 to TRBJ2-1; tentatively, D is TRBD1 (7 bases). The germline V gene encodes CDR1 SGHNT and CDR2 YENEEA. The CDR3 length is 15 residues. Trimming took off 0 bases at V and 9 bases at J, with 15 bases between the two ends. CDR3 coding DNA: TGTGCCAGCAGCTTAGAAAGTCGGGGGACAGCTGAGCAGTTCTTC. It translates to CASSLESRGTAEQFF.

The CDR3, as DNA: TGTGCCAGCAGTCCCCTAGAGCGCCCCTACAATGAGCAGTTCTTC. This translates into CASSPLERPYNEQFF. This rearrangement joins TRBV27 to TRBJ2-1, with unresolved D. Between the trimmed V and J ends, which lost 5 bases and 2 bases, there was a span of 13 bases. Germline CDR1 and CDR2: MNHEY and SMNVEV (reference sequence). This CDR3 has 15 amino acids.